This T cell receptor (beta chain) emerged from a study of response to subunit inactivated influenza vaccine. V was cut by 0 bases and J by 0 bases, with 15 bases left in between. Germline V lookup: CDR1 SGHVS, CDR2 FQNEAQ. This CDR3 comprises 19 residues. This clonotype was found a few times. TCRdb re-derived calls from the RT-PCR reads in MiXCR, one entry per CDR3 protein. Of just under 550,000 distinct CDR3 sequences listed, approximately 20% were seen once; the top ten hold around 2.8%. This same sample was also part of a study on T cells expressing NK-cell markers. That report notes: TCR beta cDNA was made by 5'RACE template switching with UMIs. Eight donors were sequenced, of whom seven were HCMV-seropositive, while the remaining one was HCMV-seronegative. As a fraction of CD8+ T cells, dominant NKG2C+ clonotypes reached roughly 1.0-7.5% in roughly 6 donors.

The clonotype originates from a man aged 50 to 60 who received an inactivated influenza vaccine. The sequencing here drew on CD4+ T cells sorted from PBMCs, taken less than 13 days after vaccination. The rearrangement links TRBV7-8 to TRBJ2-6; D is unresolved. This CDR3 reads CASSLARLTRRSGANVLTF. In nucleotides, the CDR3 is TGTGCCAGCAGCTTAGCCCGACTCACGAGACGCTCTGGGGCCAACGTCCTGACTTTC.